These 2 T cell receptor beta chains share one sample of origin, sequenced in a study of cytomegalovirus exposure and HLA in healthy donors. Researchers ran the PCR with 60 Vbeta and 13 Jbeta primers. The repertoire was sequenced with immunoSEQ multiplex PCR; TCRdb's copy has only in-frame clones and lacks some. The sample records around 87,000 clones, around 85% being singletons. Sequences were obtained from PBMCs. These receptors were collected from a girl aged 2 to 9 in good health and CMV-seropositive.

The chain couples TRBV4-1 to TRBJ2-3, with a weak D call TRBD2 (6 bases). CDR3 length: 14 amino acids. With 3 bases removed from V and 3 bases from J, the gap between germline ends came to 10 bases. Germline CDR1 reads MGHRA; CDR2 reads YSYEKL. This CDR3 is CASSHIRETDTQYF. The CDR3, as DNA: TGCGCCAGCAGCCATATACGGGAGACAGATACGCAGTATTTT.

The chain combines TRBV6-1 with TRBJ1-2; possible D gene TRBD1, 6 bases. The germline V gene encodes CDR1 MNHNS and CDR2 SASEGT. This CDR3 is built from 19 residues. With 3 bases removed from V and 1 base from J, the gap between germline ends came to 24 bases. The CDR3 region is CASSDGVSRGHLLNYGYTF. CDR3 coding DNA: TGTGCCAGCAGTGATGGGGTGAGCAGGGGCCACCTCCTTAACTATGGCTACACCTTC.